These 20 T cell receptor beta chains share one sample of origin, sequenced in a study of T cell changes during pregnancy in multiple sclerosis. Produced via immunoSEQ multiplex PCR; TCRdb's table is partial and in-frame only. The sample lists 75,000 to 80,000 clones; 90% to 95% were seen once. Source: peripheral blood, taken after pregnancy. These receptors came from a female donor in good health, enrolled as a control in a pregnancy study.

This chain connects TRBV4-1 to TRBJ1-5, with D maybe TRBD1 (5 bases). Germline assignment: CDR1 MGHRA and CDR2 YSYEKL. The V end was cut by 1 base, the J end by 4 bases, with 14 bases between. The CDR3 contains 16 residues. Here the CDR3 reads CASSQGGPPANQPQHF. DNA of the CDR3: TGCGCCAGCAGCCAAGGGGGCCCCCCGGCGAATCAGCCCCAGCATTTT.

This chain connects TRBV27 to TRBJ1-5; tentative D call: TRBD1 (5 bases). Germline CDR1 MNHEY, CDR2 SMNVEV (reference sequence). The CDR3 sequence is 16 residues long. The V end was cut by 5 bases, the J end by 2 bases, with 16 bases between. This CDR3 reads CASSSRSSGGNQPQHF. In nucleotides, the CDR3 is TGTGCCAGCAGTAGTAGGTCATCGGGGGGCAATCAGCCCCAGCATTTT.

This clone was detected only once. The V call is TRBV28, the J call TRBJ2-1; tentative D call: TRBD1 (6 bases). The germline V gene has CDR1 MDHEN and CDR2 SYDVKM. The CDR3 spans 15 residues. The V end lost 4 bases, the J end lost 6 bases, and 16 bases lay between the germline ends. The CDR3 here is CASSYLDRLFNEQFF. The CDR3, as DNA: TGTGCCAGCAGTTACCTTGACAGGCTTTTCAATGAGCAGTTCTTC.

CDR3 sequence reads: CASSFQPRGFYNEQFF. The CDR3 bases are TGTGCCAGCAGCTTCCAGCCAAGAGGGTTCTACAATGAGCAGTTCTTC. The rearrangement links TRBV5-6 to TRBJ2-1; tentatively, D is TRBD2 (5 bases). There are 16 residues in the CDR3. CDR1 SGHDT and CDR2 YYEEEE come from the germline V gene. Deletions cut 2 bases from V and 3 bases from J, with 15 bases between.

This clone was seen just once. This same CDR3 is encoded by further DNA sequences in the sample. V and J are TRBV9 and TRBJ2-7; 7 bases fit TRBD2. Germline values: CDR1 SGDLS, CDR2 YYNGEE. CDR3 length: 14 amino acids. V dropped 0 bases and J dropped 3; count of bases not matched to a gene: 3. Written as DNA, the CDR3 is TGTGCCAGCAGCGTAGTAGGCGGGAGCTACGAGCAGTACTTC. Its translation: CASSVVGGSYEQYF.

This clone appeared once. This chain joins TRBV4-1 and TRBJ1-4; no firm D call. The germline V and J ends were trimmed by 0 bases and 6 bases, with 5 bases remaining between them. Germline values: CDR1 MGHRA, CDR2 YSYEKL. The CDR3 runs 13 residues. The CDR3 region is CASSQERDEKLFF. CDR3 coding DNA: TGCGCCAGCAGCCAAGAGCGGGATGAAAAACTGTTTTTT.

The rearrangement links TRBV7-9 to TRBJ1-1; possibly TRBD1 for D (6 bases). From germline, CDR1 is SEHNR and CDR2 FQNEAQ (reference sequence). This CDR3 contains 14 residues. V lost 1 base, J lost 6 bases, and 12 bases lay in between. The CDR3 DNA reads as TGTGCCAGCAGCTTAGGGACAGAGCGCCCTGAAGCTTTCTTT. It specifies CASSLGTERPEAFF. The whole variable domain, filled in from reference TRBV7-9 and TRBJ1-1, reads DTGVSQNPRHKITKRGQNVTFRCDPISEHNRLYWYRQTLGQGPEFLTYFQNEAQLEKSRLLSDRFSAERPKGSFSTLEIQRTEQGDSAMYLCASSLGTERPEAFFGQGTRLTVV.

Here the CDR3 reads CASSLTGGSGGGYTF. The CDR3 DNA follows: TGTGCCAGCAGTTTAACGGGGGGGAGTGGCGGTGGCTACACCTTC. The chain carries TRBV27 and TRBJ1-2, with D perhaps TRBD1 (5 bases). Germline-derived CDR1 and CDR2 are MNHEY and SMNVEV (reference sequence). Trimming shortened V by 2 bases and J by 7 bases, and 17 bases separated the two germline ends. The CDR3 has 15 residues.

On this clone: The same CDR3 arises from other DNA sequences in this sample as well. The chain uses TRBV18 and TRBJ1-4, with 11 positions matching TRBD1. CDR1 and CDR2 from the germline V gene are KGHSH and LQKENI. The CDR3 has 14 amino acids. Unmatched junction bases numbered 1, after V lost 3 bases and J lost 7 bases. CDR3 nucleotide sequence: TGTGCCAGCTCACCGGACAGGGGGCTTGAAAAACTGTTTTTT. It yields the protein CASSPDRGLEKLFF.

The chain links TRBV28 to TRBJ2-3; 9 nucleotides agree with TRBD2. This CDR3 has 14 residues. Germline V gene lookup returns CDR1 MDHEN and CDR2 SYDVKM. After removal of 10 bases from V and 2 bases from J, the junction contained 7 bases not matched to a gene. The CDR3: CATGREGFTDTQYF. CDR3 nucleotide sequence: TGTGCCACCGGGCGGGAGGGTTTCACAGATACGCAGTATTTT.

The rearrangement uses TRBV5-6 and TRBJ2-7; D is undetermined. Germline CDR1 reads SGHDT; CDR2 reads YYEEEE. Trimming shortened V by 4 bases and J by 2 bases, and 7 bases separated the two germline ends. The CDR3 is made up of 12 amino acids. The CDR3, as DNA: TGTGCCAGCAGCCAGCGTACCTACGAGCAGTACTTC. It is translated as CASSQRTYEQYF.

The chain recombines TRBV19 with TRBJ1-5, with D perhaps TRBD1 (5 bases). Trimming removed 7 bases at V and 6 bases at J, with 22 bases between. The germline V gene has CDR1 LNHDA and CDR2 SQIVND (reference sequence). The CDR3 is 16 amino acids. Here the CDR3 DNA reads TGTGCCAGTACTAACCAAGCGAAGGGGCGAGGTCAGCCCCAGCATTTT. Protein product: CASTNQAKGRGQPQHF.

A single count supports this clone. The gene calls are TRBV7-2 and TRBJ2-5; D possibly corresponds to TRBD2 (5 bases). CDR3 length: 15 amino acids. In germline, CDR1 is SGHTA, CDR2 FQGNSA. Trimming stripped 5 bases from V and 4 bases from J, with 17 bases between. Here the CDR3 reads CASSLSGKSLETQYF. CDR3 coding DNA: TGTGCCAGCAGCCTAAGCGGAAAAAGCCTAGAGACCCAGTACTTC.

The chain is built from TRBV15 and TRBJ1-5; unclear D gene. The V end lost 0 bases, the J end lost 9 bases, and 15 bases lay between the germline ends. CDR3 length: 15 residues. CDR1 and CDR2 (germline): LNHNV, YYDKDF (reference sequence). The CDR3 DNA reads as TGTGCCACCAGCAGAGATCGAGGCAGCCTTCTGCCCCAGCATTTT. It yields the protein CATSRDRGSLLPQHF.

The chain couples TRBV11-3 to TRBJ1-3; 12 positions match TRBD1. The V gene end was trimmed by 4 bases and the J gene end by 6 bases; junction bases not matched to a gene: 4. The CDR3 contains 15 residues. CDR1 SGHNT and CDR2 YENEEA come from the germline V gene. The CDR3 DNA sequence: TGTGCCAGCAGCTCGGGGACAGGGGGCTTAAACACCATATATTTT. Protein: CASSSGTGGLNTIYF.

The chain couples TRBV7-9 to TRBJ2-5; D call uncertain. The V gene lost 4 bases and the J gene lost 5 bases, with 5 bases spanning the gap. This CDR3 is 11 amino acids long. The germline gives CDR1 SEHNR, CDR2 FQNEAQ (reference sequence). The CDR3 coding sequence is TGTGCCAGCAGCTCTATCGAGACCCAGTACTTC. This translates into CASSSIETQYF.

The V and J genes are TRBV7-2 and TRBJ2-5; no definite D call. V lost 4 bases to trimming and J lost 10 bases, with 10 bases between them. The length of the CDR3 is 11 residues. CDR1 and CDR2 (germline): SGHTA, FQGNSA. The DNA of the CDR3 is TGTGCCAGCAGCTCCACCCGGGTCCAGTACTTC. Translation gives CASSSTRVQYF.

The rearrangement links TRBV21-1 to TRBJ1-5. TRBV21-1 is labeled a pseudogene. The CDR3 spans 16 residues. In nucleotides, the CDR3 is TGTGCCAGCGCCAAGGGTCGGCGGGGGGGCAATCAGCCCCAGCATTTT. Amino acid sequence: CASAKGRRGGNQPQHF.

DNA of the CDR3: TGTGCCAGCAGCGTAGAGGGCGACAGGGGGCTTCCACCCCTCCACTTT. Translation: CASSVEGDRGLPPLHF. The chain employs TRBV9 and TRBJ1-6, with 10 bases lining up with TRBD1. The CDR3 has 16 amino acids. In germline, CDR1 is SGDLS, CDR2 YYNGEE. V shed 0 bases, J shed 11 bases, and the junction held 8 bases outside the gene matches.

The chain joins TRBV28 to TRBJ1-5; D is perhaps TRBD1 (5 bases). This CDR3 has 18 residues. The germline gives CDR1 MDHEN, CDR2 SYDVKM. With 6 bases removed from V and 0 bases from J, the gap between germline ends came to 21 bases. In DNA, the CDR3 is TGTGCCAGCAGCTTGAACAGGCGGGGGGGTTATAGCAATCAGCCCCAGCATTTT. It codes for CASSLNRRGGYSNQPQHF.